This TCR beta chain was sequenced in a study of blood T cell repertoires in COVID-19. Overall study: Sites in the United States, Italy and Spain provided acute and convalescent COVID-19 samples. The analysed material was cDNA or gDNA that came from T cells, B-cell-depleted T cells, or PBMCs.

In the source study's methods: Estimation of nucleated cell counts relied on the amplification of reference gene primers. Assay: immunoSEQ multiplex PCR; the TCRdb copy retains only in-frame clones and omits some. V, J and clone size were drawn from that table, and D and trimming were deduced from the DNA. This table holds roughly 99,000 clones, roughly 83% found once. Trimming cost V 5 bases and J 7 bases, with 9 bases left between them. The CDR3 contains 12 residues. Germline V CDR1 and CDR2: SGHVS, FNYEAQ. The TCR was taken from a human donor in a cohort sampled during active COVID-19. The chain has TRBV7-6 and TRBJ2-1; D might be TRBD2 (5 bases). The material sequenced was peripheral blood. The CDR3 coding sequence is TGTGCCAGCAGCGGTAGAGGGAATGAGCAGTTCTTC. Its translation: CASSGRGNEQFF.